The 20 T cell receptor beta chains below come from one sample, sequenced in a study of T cells in Graves' hyperthyroidism and ophthalmopathy. The investigators amplified TCR beta CDR3 regions from RNA transcripts. Initially, a first-round RT-PCR of the TCR CDR3 employed the HTBI primer set. In TCRdb, the multiplex PCR reads were re-called with MiXCR into one record per CDR3 protein. The sample records about 420,000 distinct CDR3 sequences, approximately 14% being singletons. Sequencing input: blood. The origin of the receptors is a woman under 30 with Graves' hyperthyroidism.

V gene TRBV5-5 combines with J gene TRBJ2-3; 13 bases are a match to TRBD2. CDR3 length: 17 residues. In germline, CDR1 is SGHKS, CDR2 YYEKEE (reference sequence). Trimming took 0 bases from V and 2 from J; bases not matched to a gene: 3. CDR3: CASSLATSGGNTDTQYF. The CDR3 nucleotides are TGTGCCAGCAGCTTGGCGACTAGCGGGGGGAACACAGATACGCAGTATTTT.

This chain uses TRBV19 with TRBJ2-5, with D maybe TRBD2 (6 bases). There are 14 residues in the CDR3. Germline V gene data show CDR1 as LNHDA and CDR2 as SQIVND (reference sequence). Between the trimmed V and J ends, which lost 3 bases and 2 bases, there was a span of 10 bases. The CDR3 here is CASSMGGGQETQYF. Here the CDR3 DNA reads TGTGCCAGTAGTATGGGTGGGGGGCAAGAGACCCAGTACTTC.

This clonotype was counted at least ten times. This chain uses TRBV5-1 with TRBJ2-2, with TRBD2 identical over 10 bases. The germline CDR1 and CDR2 sequences are SGHRS and YFSETQ. Trimming removed 0 bases from V and 7 bases from J; junction bases left unmatched: 6. The CDR3 runs 16 residues. CDR3 in DNA: TGCGCCAGCAGCTTGGCCCTAGCGGGAGTCATCGGGGAGCTGTTTTTT. Its protein is CASSLALAGVIGELFF.

This clonotype occurred many times. The gene calls are TRBV15 and TRBJ2-4; 7 bases align to TRBD1. Looked up from germline, CDR1 is LNHNV and CDR2 is YYDKDF (reference sequence). The length of the CDR3 is 15 residues. After removal of 0 bases from V and 7 bases from J, the junction contained 6 bases not matched to a gene. CDR3 loop: CATSRDQGVSNIQYF. For the CDR3, the DNA is TGTGCCACCAGCAGAGATCAGGGGGTTTCGAACATTCAGTACTTC.

In this sample, this clonotype turned up many times. V is TRBV6-6 and J is TRBJ2-3; D is unclear. The CDR3 spans 14 residues. Trimming stripped 2 bases from V and 2 bases from J, with 8 bases between. Germline V gene data show CDR1 as MNHNY and CDR2 as SVGAGI (reference sequence). CDR3 bases: TGTGCCAGCAGTTACGGCCATCACACAGATACGCAGTATTTT. Translation: CASSYGHHTDTQYF.

V and J are TRBV6-1 and TRBJ2-1; 9 bases match TRBD2. Germline trimming cut 2 bases from V and 7 bases from J; bases unmatched to any gene: 9. Looked up from germline, CDR1 is MNHNS and CDR2 is SASEGT. The CDR3 is made up of 16 amino acids. The CDR3 DNA is TGTGCCAGCAGTGAATGGGGTCGCGGGAGGGGAAATGAGCAGTTCTTC. Protein: CASSEWGRGRGNEQFF.

This clonotype has a count of ten or more. The V call is TRBV27, the J call TRBJ1-2; D is unresolved. Germline CDR1 reads MNHEY; CDR2 reads SMNVEV (reference sequence). The CDR3 extends over 13 amino acids. The germline V and J ends were trimmed by 7 bases and 0 bases, with 9 bases remaining between them. As DNA, the CDR3 is TGTGCCAGCACGGATTTCACTAACTATGGCTACACCTTC. Translation: CASTDFTNYGYTF.

This clonotype showed up many times. The chain recombines TRBV29-1 with TRBJ2-5; D call uncertain. Trimming shortened V by 4 bases and J by 1 base, and 10 bases separated the two germline ends. Per the germline V gene, CDR1 is SQVTM and CDR2 is ANQGSEA. The CDR3 length is 13 residues. Here the CDR3 reads CSVGRQAQETQYF. The CDR3 nucleotides are TGCAGCGTTGGTAGACAAGCCCAAGAGACCCAGTACTTC.

This clonotype has a count of ten or more. The chain recombines TRBV25-1 with TRBJ1-2; D call uncertain. Germline CDR1 is MGHDK and CDR2 is SYGVNS. This CDR3 has 13 amino acids. The V gene lost 6 bases and the J gene lost 8 bases, with 16 bases spanning the gap. CDR3 nucleotide sequence: TGTGCCAGCAGGAGGTCTCACTTCGAAGGCTACACCTTC. Amino acids: CASRRSHFEGYTF.

V is TRBV19 and J is TRBJ2-7; the D gene is possibly TRBD2 (6 bases). V lost 5 bases to trimming and J lost 3 bases, with 14 bases between them. Germline V gives CDR1 LNHDA, CDR2 SQIVND (reference sequence). The CDR3 is made up of 14 amino acids. The DNA of the CDR3 is TGTGCCAGTAGTGCCCGGACGGGAGTCTACGAGCAGTACTTC. It specifies CASSARTGVYEQYF.

A remark on this clonotype: A much larger clone differs from this one at a single base, so this may be a read error. The chain combines TRBV7-9 with TRBJ2-1, with D perhaps TRBD2 (5 bases). This CDR3 contains 13 residues. Between the trimmed V and J ends, which lost 7 bases and 11 bases, there was a span of 18 bases. In germline, CDR1 is SEHNR, CDR2 FQNEAQ (reference sequence). Here the CDR3 reads CASTPGEGVKQFF. CDR3 sequence (DNA): TGTGCCAGCACCCCCGGAGAGGGAGTTAAGCAGTTCTTC.

This clonotype was seen ten or more times. The chain recombines TRBV12-3 or TRBV12-4 with TRBJ1-5; 8 nucleotides line up with TRBD1. The CDR3 is made up of 16 amino acids. J was trimmed by 3 bases and V by 6 bases; bases with no gene match: 10. The CDR3 protein is CASSLRQGTLNQPQHF. For the CDR3, the DNA is TGTGCCAGCAGCTTAAGACAGGGGACCCTCAATCAGCCCCAGCATTTT.

The genes are TRBV12-3 or TRBV12-4 and TRBJ2-2; TRBD2 aligns across 10 bases. This CDR3 region has 16 residues. V lost 5 bases and J lost 7; bases outside the gene matches: 10. This CDR3 reads CASSRSGGAFFGELFF. As DNA, the CDR3 is TGTGCCAGCAGTAGGAGCGGGGGGGCCTTTTTCGGGGAGCTGTTTTTT.

This clonotype has a count of ten or more. The genes are TRBV2 and TRBJ2-1, with D uncertain. CDR1 and CDR2 (germline): SNHLY, FYNNEI. This CDR3 has 12 amino acids. Trimming pared 5 bases from V and 7 bases from J, leaving 9 bases between. DNA of the CDR3: TGTGCCAGCAGTCAGATGTGGAATGAGCAGTTCTTC. As protein: CASSQMWNEQFF.

This chain links TRBV4-1 with TRBJ2-7; 10 nucleotides agree with TRBD1. The CDR3 totals 14 residues. V lost 5 bases and J lost 3; bases outside the gene matches: 4. Germline V gene data show CDR1 as MGHRA and CDR2 as YSYEKL. The CDR3 spells CASSKGTGVYEQYF. The CDR3 region has the DNA TGCGCCAGCAGCAAAGGGACAGGGGTCTACGAGCAGTACTTC.

This clonotype appeared many times. V usage is TRBV6-1 and J usage is TRBJ2-7; D is possibly TRBD1 (5 bases). This CDR3 spans 16 amino acids. The V and J ends lost 5 bases and 2 bases respectively, with 19 bases between them. The germline CDR1 and CDR2 sequences are MNHNS and SASEGT. CDR3 region: CASSRYRTGATYEQYF. The CDR3 DNA reads TGTGCCAGCAGTAGATACAGGACCGGAGCCACCTACGAGCAGTACTTC.

The chain is built from TRBV28 and TRBJ2-3, with 8 nucleotides matching TRBD1. The CDR3 totals 16 residues. The ends lost 6 bases at V and 5 bases at J; junction bases unmatched: 13. Germline assignment: CDR1 MDHEN and CDR2 SYDVKM. The CDR3 here is CASSRDAGRGRDTQYF. CDR3 sequence (DNA): TGTGCCAGCAGCCGGGATGCGGGCAGGGGGCGAGATACGCAGTATTTT.

This clonotype was counted many times. V is TRBV5-1 and J is TRBJ1-5; D unclear. CDR3 length equals 13 residues. Germline V gene sequence: CDR1 SGHRS, CDR2 YFSETQ. The V gene lost 0 bases and the J gene lost 5 bases, with 6 bases spanning the gap. This CDR3 is CASSLDIHQPQHF. The CDR3, as DNA: TGCGCCAGCAGCTTGGACATCCATCAGCCCCAGCATTTT.

This clonotype was found many times. The rearrangement uses TRBV12-3 or TRBV12-4 and TRBJ2-7, with 7 bases identical to TRBD1. V lost 6 bases and J lost 5; bases outside the gene matches: 4. The CDR3 runs to 12 residues. The chain's CDR3 is CASRRTGDEQYF. DNA for the CDR3: TGTGCCAGCAGAAGGACAGGAGACGAGCAGTACTTC.

The sample holds a few counts of this clonotype. The chain employs TRBV6-5 and TRBJ1-6; D is perhaps TRBD1 (6 bases). V lost 4 bases and J lost 9, with 16 bases in between. The germline CDR1 and CDR2 sequences are MNHEY and SVGAGI. The length of the CDR3 is 15 residues. This CDR3 reads CASSSTGFISSPLHF. The CDR3 DNA is TGTGCCAGCAGTTCCACAGGGTTTATCAGTTCACCCCTCCACTTT.